Below are 18 T cell receptor beta chains sequenced from a single sample in a study of OX40 agonist ivuxolimab in advanced cancers. Clones were sequenced by immunoSEQ multiplex PCR, and TCRdb holds only the in-frame ones, with some missing. The table lists about 94,000 clones, around 86% of them singletons. The source was CD4+ or CD8+ T cells sorted from blood, collected in a trial of the OX40 agonist ivuxolimab. Every receptor here comes from an adult with an advanced solid tumor such as melanoma, head and neck, liver or kidney cancer.

This clone showed up just once. The chain joins TRBV19 to TRBJ2-7, with D tentatively TRBD1 or TRBD2 (6 bases each). Looked up from germline, CDR1 is LNHDA and CDR2 is SQIVND (reference sequence). CDR3 length: 20 residues. The V and J ends lost 0 bases and 3 bases respectively, with 27 bases between them. CDR3 in DNA: TGTGCCAGTAGTATAGATCTACGTCTGGGGGGTAGCGGACAGCGCTACGAGCAGTACTTC. It yields the protein CASSIDLRLGGSGQRYEQYF.

This clone was observed a handful of times. The J gene is TRBJ2-2, the V gene TRBV11-3; TRBD2 matches at 8 bases. V shed 5 bases, J shed 6 bases, and the junction held 11 bases outside the gene matches. CDR3 length: 16 residues. Germline CDR1 is SGHNT and CDR2 is YENEEA. CDR3: CASSSLAGGAPGELFF. DNA of the CDR3: TGTGCCAGCAGCAGCCTAGCCGGGGGGGCCCCCGGGGAGCTGTTTTTT.

The chain has TRBV5-1 and TRBJ2-1; 16 positions agree with TRBD2. This CDR3 is built from 21 residues. In germline, CDR1 is SGHRS, CDR2 YFSETQ. J lost 4 bases, V lost 1 base, and 14 bases had no gene match. In nucleotides, the CDR3 is TGCGCCAGCAGCTTGACGCCCGGGACTAGCGGGGGGGCCGTCTCTTACAATGAGCAGTTCTTC. Its translation is CASSLTPGTSGGAVSYNEQFF.

The V call is TRBV2, the J call TRBJ1-2, with 9 nucleotides matching TRBD1. Germline-derived CDR1 and CDR2 are SNHLY and FYNNEI. V was clipped by 6 bases and J by 8 bases; unmatched bases: 4. The CDR3 is 12 amino acids. CDR3: CASRPGQGGYTF. The CDR3 DNA is TGTGCCAGCAGACCGGGACAGGGCGGCTACACCTTC.

CDR3 loop: CASSEAFF. CDR3 nucleotides: TGTGCCAGCAGTGAAGCTTTCTTT. The chain couples TRBV6-5 to TRBJ1-1; D is unclear. The CDR3 has 8 amino acids. Trimming removed 5 bases from V and 8 bases from J, with 0 bases in between. The germline gives CDR1 MNHEY, CDR2 SVGAGI.

The CDR3 sequence is CAWSGGSGYTF. The CDR3, as DNA: TGTGCCTGGAGTGGGGGGAGCGGCTACACCTTC. The chain joins TRBV30 to TRBJ1-2; perhaps TRBD1 as D (5 bases). In germline, CDR1 is GTSNPN, CDR2 SVGIG (reference sequence). V dropped 1 base and J dropped 8 bases, with 8 bases sitting between them. The CDR3 sequence is 11 residues long.

The chain is built from TRBV5-8 and TRBJ2-5, with a weak D call TRBD2 (6 bases). Trimming shortened V by 10 bases and J by 5 bases, and 12 bases separated the two germline ends. The CDR3 totals 11 residues. In germline, CDR1 is SGHTS, CDR2 YDEGEE. Here the CDR3 DNA reads TGTGCCCCGGGGGATGGGGAGACCCAGTACTTC. Encoded protein: CAPGDGETQYF.

The rearrangement joins TRBV7-2 to TRBJ1-1, with D tentatively TRBD1 (5 bases). CDR1 is SGHTA and CDR2 is FQGNSA in the germline V gene. V was shortened by 4 bases and J by 3 bases, with 15 bases between the two germline ends. CDR3 length: 15 residues. CDR3 in DNA: TGTGCCAGCAGCTCACACGCAGGGAGGGACACTGAAGCTTTCTTT. It specifies CASSSHAGRDTEAFF.

The chain is built from TRBV19 and TRBJ1-5, with TRBD1 identical over 9 bases. V lost 5 bases, J lost 0 bases, and 2 bases stayed unmatched. Germline assignment: CDR1 LNHDA and CDR2 SQIVND (reference sequence). The CDR3 runs to 15 residues. Here the CDR3 reads CASSGGQGSNQPQHF. DNA of the CDR3: TGTGCCAGTAGTGGGGGACAGGGTAGCAATCAGCCCCAGCATTTT.

The chain employs TRBV5-6 and TRBJ1-4; D unclear. The CDR3 is 12 amino acids. The V and J ends lost 6 bases and 3 bases respectively, with 6 bases between them. CDR1 SGHDT and CDR2 YYEEEE come from the germline V gene. The CDR3 DNA is TGTGCCAGCACCCCCTCTAATGAAAAACTGTTTTTT. Protein: CASTPSNEKLFF.

This chain links TRBV19 with TRBJ2-2; D may be TRBD1 (5 bases). The germline V gene has CDR1 LNHDA and CDR2 SQIVND (reference sequence). This CDR3 contains 14 residues. Trimming left V 4 bases short and J 4 bases short, with 10 bases between. The CDR3 DNA sequence: TGTGCCAGTAGTAAGATGGGGCGCACCGGGGAGCTGTTTTTT. It is translated as CASSKMGRTGELFF.

This clone was counted a single time. The chain carries TRBV7-9 and TRBJ1-2, with D uncertain. Germline CDR1 is SEHNR and CDR2 is FQNEAQ (reference sequence). V was trimmed by 1 base and J by 8 bases, leaving 11 bases between them. This CDR3 is built from 13 residues. This CDR3 is CASSLERPAGYTF. As DNA, the CDR3 is TGTGCCAGCAGCTTAGAAAGGCCCGCAGGCTACACCTTC.

This clone has a single count. This chain connects TRBV5-8 to TRBJ2-2, with 11 bases fitting TRBD1. This CDR3 contains 15 residues. V dropped 4 bases and J dropped 9; count of bases not matched to a gene: 8. Germline V gene sequence: CDR1 SGHTS, CDR2 YDEGEE. The chain's CDR3 is CASSNGQGAPRELFF. The CDR3 nucleotides read TGTGCCAGCAGCAACGGACAGGGGGCGCCGAGGGAGCTGTTTTTT.

This sequence joins TRBV10-2 and TRBJ2-7; 11 nucleotides align to TRBD2. The CDR3 has 13 amino acids. V lost 10 bases, J lost 2 bases, and 4 bases stayed unmatched. The germline gives CDR1 WSHSY, CDR2 SAAADI. CDR3 sequence (DNA): TGCGCCACTGGACTAGCGGGTCCCTACGAGCAGTACTTC. Protein product: CATGLAGPYEQYF.

This rearrangement joins TRBV5-4 to TRBJ2-5; D uncertain. The CDR3 loop spans 15 amino acids. Germline V gene data show CDR1 as SGHNT and CDR2 as YYREEE (reference sequence). Deletions cut 4 bases from V and 1 base from J, with 14 bases between. The CDR3 is CASSRWVNPQETQYF. The CDR3 DNA is TGTGCCAGCAGCCGATGGGTGAATCCCCAAGAGACCCAGTACTTC.

The rearrangement joins TRBV12-5 to TRBJ2-4; D is unclear. V shed 8 bases and J shed 0 bases, with 14 bases lying between them. The CDR3 contains 15 residues. The germline CDR1 and CDR2 sequences are LGHNT and FRNRAP. As DNA, the CDR3 is TGTGCTAGTTCAATTAACCCATTAGCCAAAAACATTCAGTACTTC. It yields the protein CASSINPLAKNIQYF. The whole variable domain, filled in from reference TRBV12-5 and TRBJ2-4, reads DARVTQTPRHKVTEMGQEVTMRCQPILGHNTVFWYRQTMMQGLELLAYFRNRAPLDDSGMPKDRFSAEMPDATLATLKIQPSEPRDSAVYFCASSINPLAKNIQYFGAGTRLSVL.

This chain connects TRBV11-2 to TRBJ1-2, with TRBD1 as a possible D gene (6 bases). Trimming stripped 4 bases from V and 0 bases from J, with 12 bases between. Germline CDR1 is SGHAT and CDR2 is FQNNGV. The CDR3 has 15 amino acids. The CDR3 sequence is CASSSQGRANYGYTF. CDR3 sequence (DNA): TGTGCCAGCAGCTCTCAGGGGCGGGCTAACTATGGCTACACCTTC. Full variable domain (missing parts from reference TRBV11-2 and TRBJ1-2): EAGVAQSPRYKIIEKRQSVAFWCNPISGHATLYWYQQILGQGPKLLIQFQNNGVVDDSQLPKDRFSAERLKGVDSTLKIQPAKLEDSAVYLCASSSQGRANYGYTFGSGTRLTVV.

The V gene is TRBV28, the J gene TRBJ1-4; TRBD1 is a possible D gene (5 bases). The CDR3 has 19 residues. The germline gives CDR1 MDHEN, CDR2 SYDVKM. Between the trimmed V and J ends, which lost 3 bases and 5 bases, there was a span of 25 bases. The CDR3: CASSFFEITGTAENEKLFF. CDR3 bases: TGTGCCAGCAGTTTTTTCGAAATAACCGGGACGGCAGAGAATGAAAAACTGTTTTTT.